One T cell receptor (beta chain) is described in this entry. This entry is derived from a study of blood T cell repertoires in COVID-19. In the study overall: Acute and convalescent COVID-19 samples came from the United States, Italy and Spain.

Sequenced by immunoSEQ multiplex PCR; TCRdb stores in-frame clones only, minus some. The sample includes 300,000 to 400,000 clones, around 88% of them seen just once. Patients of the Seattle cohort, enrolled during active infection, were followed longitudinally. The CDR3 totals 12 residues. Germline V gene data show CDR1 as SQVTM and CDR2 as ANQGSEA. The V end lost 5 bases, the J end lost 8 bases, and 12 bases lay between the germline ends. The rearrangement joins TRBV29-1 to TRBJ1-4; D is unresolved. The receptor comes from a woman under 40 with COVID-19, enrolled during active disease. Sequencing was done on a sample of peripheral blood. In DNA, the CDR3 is TGCAGCGTTTTCGATAAGGAGGAAAAACTGTTTTTT. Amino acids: CSVFDKEEKLFF.